This TCR beta chain was captured by sequencing in a study of beta chain features in type 1 diabetes. For the study at large: Cell yields, age and gender were similar between patients and healthy donors.

By way of CD45RO/CCR7/CD25/CD127/CD95/CD27, the CD4+ regulatory, stem cell-like memory, central memory and naive cells were sorted. Study results and caveats: Patients and controls would be equally affected if PCR favored shorter templates.

Reverse transcribing all isolated RNA meant expressed TCRB transcripts were sequenced. About 1.01 million reads were obtained per stem cell-like memory T cell sample on average. Measured with immunoSEQ multiplex PCR; TCRdb has only the in-frame clones, and not every one. The repertoire holds some 99,000 clones, under 40% seen once, with less than 0.08% in the top ten. In this sample, this clone turned up many times. As yet, its antigen is unknown. The CDR3 loop spans 13 amino acids. V lost 4 bases and J lost 4; bases outside the gene matches: 5. Germline V gene lookup returns CDR1 SQVTM and CDR2 ANQGSEA.

The J gene is TRBJ2-3, the V gene TRBV29-1; 7 nucleotides align to TRBD2. The clonotype originates from a woman aged 18-30 years in good health. Specimen: stem cell memory CD4+ T cells from blood. The DNA of the CDR3 is TGCAGCGTTGGTGTGGGAGGGCCAGATACGCAGTATTTT. As protein: CSVGVGGPDTQYF.